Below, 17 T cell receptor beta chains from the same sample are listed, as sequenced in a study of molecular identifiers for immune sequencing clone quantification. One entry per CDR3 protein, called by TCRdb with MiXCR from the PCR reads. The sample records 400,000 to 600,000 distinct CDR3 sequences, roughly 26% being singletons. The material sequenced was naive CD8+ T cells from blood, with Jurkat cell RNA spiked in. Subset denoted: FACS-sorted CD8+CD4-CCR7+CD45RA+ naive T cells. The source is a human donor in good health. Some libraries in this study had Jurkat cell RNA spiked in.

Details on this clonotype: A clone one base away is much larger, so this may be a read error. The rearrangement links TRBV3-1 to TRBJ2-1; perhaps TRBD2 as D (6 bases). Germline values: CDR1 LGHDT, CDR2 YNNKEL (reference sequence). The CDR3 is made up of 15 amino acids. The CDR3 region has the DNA TGTGCCAGCAGCCAAGATCGGGGGAACTACAATGAGCAGCTCTTC. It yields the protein CASSQDRGNYNEQLF.

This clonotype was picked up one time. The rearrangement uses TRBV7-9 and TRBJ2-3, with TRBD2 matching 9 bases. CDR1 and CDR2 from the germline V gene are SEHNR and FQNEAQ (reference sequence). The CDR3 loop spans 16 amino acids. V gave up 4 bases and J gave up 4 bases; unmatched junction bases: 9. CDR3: CASSSYRRGGPDTQYF. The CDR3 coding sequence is TGTGCCAGCAGCTCGTACCGGCGGGGGGGCCCAGATACGCAGTATTTT.

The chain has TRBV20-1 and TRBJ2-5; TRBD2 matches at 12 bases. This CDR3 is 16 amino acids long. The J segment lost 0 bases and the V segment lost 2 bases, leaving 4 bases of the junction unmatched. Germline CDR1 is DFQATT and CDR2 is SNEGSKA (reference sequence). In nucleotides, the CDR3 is TGCAGTGCTAGACTCCGACTAGCGGGGGACCAAGAGACCCAGTACTTC. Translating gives CSARLRLAGDQETQYF.

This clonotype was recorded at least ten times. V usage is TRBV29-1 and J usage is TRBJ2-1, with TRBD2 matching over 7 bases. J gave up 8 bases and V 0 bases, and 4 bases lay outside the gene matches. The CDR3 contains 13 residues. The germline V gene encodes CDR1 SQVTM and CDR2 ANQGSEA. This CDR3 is CSVEDLGGDEQFF. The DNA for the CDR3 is TGCAGCGTTGAAGATCTGGGAGGGGATGAGCAGTTCTTC.

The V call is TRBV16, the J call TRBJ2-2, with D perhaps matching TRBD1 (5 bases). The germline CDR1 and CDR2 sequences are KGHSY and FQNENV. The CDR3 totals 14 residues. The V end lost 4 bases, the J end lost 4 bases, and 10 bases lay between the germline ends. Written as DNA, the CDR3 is TGTGCCAGCAGCCCTTACGACAGCACCGGGGAGCTGTTTTTT. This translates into CASSPYDSTGELFF. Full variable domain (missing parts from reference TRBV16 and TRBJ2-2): GEEVAQTPKHLVRGEGQKAKLYCAPIKGHSYVFWYQQVLKNEFKFLISFQNENVFDETGMPKERFSAKCLPNSPCSLEIQATKLEDSAVYFCASSPYDSTGELFFGEGSRLTVL.

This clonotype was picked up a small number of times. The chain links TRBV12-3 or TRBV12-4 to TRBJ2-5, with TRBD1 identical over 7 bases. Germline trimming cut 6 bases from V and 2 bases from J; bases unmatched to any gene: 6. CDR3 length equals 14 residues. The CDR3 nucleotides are TGTGCCAGCAGACAGGGGACGGGGCAAGAGACCCAGTACTTC. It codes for CASRQGTGQETQYF.

The CDR3: CASSLGAGLGEKLFF. CDR3 coding DNA: TGTGCCAGCAGCTTAGGGGCAGGGTTGGGGGAAAAACTGTTTTTT. The gene calls are TRBV7-8 and TRBJ1-4; D perhaps matches TRBD1 (5 bases). The length of the CDR3 is 15 residues. The V and J ends lost 1 base and 8 bases respectively, with 14 bases between them. Germline CDR1 and CDR2: SGHVS and FQNEAQ.

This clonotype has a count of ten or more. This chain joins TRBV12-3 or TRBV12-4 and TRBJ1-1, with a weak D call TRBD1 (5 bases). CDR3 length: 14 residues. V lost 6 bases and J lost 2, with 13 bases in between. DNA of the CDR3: TGTGCCAGCAGCCAGCCGGGGGAAAACACTGAAGCTTTCTTT. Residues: CASSQPGENTEAFF.

DNA for the CDR3: TGTGCCACCAGTGACGGACAGGGGGCCGGGGAGCTGTTTTTT. Its translation: CATSDGQGAGELFF. The V and J genes are TRBV24-1 and TRBJ2-2; 10 bases agree with TRBD1. The CDR3 length is 14 residues. The ends lost 4 bases at V and 6 bases at J; junction bases unmatched: 1. Germline CDR1 and CDR2: KGHDR and SFDVKD.

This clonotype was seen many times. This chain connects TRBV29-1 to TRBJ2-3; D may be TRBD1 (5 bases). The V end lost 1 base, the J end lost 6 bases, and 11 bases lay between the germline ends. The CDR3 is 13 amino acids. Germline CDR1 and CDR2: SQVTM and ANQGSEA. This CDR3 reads CSVEGRVMDTQYF. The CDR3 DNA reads TGCAGCGTTGAAGGCAGGGTCATGGATACGCAGTATTTT.

The CDR3 nucleotides read TGTGCCGTCGGGGGGGGCTGGGCGGGGGGTTCTATCACAGATACGCAGTATTTT. Amino acids: CAVGGGWAGGSITDTQYF. V usage is TRBV12-3 or TRBV12-4 and J usage is TRBJ2-3; 8 positions agree with TRBD2. The trim removed 11 bases at V and 2 bases at J, leaving 21 bases unmatched. There are 18 residues in the CDR3.

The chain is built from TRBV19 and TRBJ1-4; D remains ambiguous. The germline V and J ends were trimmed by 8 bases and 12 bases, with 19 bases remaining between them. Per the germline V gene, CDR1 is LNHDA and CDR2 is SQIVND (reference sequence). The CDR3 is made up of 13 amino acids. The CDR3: CASAPIGGSELFF. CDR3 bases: TGTGCCAGTGCCCCGATAGGAGGGTCGGAACTGTTTTTT.

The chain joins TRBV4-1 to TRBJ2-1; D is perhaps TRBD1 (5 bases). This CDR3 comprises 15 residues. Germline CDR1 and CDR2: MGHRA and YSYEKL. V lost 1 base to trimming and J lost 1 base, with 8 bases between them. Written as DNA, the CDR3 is TGCGCCAGCAGCCAAGTGCAGGGTTCCTACAATGAGCAGTTCTTC. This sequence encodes CASSQVQGSYNEQFF.

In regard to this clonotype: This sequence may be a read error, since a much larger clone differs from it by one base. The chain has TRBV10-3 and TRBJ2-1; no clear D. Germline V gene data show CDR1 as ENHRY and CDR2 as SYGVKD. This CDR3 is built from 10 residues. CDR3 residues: CVIGPGGQFF. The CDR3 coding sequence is TGTGTCATCGGTCCCGGTGGGCAGTTCTTC.

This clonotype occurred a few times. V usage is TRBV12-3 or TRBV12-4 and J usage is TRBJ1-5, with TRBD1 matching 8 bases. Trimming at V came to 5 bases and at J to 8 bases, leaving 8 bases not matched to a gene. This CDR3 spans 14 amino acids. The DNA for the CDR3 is TGTGCCAGCAGTGCGGACAGGGACTTCGAGCCCCAGCATTTT. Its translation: CASSADRDFEPQHF.

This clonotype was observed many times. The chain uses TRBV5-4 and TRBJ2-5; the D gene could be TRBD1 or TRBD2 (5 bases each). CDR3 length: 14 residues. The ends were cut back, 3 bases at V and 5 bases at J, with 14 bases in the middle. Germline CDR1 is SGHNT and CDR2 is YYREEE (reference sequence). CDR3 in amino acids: CASSWGPEAETQYF. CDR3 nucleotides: TGTGCCAGCAGCTGGGGCCCGGAGGCCGAGACCCAGTACTTC.

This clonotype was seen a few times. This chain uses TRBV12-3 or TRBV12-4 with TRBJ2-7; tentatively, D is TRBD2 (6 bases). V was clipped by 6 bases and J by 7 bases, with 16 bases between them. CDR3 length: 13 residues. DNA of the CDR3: TGTGCCAGCAGGGGACTGGCTACGGGGGAGCAGTACTTC. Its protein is CASRGLATGEQYF.